The subject of this entry is one T cell receptor beta chain. The target antigen is unknown. The data were produced by immunoSEQ multiplex PCR, yet TCRdb's version contains in-frame clones alone and is incomplete. The data show 55,000 to 75,000 clones, approximately 96% seen once. The CDR3 covers 17 residues. Trimming took off 3 bases at V and 5 bases at J, with 20 bases between the two ends. Germline CDR1 SGHRS, CDR2 YFSETQ. This sample is part of a study of cytomegalovirus exposure and HLA in healthy donors. The wider study: The same platform was used for the 90 to 150 validation repertoires and the approximately 700 first-cohort repertoires, a later analysis reported.

General study points: That first-cohort TCR clusters tended to co-occur in the 130 or so validation repertoires was found in a later analysis. The listing of roughly 160 TCR beta chains classed them as cytomegalovirus-associated.

The chain recombines TRBV5-1 with TRBJ2-2; a possible D gene is TRBD2 (6 bases). This TCR came from a young man in good health and CMV-seropositive. The sample comprised PBMCs. The CDR3: CASSSFGGSAGTGELFF. The CDR3, as DNA: TGCGCCAGCAGCTCATTCGGGGGAAGTGCTGGGACCGGGGAGCTGTTTTTT.